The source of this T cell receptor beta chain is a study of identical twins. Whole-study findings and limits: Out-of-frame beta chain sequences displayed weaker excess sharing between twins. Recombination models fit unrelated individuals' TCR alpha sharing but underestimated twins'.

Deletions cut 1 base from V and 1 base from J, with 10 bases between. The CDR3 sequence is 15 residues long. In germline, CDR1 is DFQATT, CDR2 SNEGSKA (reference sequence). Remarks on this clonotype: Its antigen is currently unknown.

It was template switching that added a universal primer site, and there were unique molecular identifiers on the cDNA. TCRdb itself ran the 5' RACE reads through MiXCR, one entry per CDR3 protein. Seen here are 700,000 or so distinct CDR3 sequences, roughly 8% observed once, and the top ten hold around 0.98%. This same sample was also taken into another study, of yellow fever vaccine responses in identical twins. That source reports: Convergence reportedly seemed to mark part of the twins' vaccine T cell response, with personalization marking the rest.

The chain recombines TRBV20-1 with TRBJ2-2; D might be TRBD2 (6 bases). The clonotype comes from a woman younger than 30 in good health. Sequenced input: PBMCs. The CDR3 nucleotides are TGCAGTGCTAGAGCGGGAGTGGAGAACACCGGGGAGCTGTTTTTT. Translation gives CSARAGVENTGELFF.